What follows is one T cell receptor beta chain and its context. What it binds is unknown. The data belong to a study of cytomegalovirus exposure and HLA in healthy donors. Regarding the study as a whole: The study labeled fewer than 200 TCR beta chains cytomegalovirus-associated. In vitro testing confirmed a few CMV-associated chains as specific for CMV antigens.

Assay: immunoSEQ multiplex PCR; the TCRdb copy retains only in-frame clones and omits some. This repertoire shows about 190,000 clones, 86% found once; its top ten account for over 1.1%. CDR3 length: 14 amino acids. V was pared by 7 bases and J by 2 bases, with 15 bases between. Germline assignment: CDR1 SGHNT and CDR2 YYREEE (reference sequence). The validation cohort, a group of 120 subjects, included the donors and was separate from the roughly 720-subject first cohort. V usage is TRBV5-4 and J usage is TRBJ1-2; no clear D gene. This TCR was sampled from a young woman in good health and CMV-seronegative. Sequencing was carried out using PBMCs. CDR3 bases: TGTGCCAGCGGTAATGAGGGAATAAACTATGGCTACACCTTC. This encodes CASGNEGINYGYTF.